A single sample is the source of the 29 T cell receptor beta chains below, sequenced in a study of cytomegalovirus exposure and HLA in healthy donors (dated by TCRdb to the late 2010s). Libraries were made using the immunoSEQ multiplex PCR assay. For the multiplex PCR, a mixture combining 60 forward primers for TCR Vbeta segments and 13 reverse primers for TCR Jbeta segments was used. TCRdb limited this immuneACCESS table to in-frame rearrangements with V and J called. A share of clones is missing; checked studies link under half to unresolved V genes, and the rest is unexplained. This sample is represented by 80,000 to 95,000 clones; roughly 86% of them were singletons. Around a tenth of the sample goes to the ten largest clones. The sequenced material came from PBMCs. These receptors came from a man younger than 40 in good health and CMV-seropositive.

CDR3 sequence reads: CASSPRITYTEAFF. CDR3 DNA sequence: TGTGCCAGCAGCCCCAGGATAACTTACACTGAAGCTTTCTTT. J is TRBJ1-1 and V is TRBV9; D is unclear. Germline CDR1 and CDR2: SGDLS and YYNGEE. This CDR3 is 14 amino acids long. V was clipped by 4 bases and J by 3 bases, with 13 bases between them.

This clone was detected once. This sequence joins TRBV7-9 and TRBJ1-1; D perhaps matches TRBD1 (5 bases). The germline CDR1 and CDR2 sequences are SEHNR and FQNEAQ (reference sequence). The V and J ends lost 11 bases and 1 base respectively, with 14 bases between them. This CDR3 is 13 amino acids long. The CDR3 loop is CAVRQPSNTEAFF. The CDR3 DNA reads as TGTGCCGTTAGACAGCCTTCGAACACTGAAGCTTTCTTT.

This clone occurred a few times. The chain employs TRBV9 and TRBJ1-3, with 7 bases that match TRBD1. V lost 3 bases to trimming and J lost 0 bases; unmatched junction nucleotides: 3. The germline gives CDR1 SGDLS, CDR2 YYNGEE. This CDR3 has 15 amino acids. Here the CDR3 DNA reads TGTGCCAGCAGCGCGACAGGGAACTCTGGAAACACCATATATTTT. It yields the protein CASSATGNSGNTIYF.

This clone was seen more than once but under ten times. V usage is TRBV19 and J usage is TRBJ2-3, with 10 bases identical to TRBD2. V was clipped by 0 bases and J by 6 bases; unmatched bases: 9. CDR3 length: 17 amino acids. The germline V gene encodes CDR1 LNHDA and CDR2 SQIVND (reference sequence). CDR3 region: CASSIDLLAGVQDTQYF. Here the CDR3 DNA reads TGTGCCAGTAGTATAGATCTTCTAGCGGGAGTGCAGGATACGCAGTATTTT.

Here the CDR3 DNA reads TGTGCCAGCAGCTCCAGTCCCGGGACAGATTACTACGAGCAGTACTTC. Translating it yields CASSSSPGTDYYEQYF. V and J are TRBV7-3 and TRBJ2-7; 7 nucleotides line up with TRBD1. The V gene's germline CDR1 is SGHTA and CDR2 FQGTGA. The V segment lost 4 bases and the J segment 3 bases; nucleotides outside the gene matches: 12. The CDR3 extends over 16 amino acids.

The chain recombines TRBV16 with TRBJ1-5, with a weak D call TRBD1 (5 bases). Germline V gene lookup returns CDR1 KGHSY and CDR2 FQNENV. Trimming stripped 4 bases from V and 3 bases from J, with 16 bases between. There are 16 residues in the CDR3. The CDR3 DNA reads TGTGCCAGCAGCCCCGGCGGGGCCGGCCACAATCAGCCCCAGCATTTT. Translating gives CASSPGGAGHNQPQHF.

CDR3 DNA sequence: TGTGCCAGCAGCTGGGGGGTACGGCTTCCCGGTGAGCAGTTCTTC. This gives the protein CASSWGVRLPGEQFF. This chain connects TRBV5-6 to TRBJ2-1, with D possibly TRBD2 on 6 matching bases. Germline V gene data show CDR1 as SGHDT and CDR2 as YYEEEE. The CDR3 sequence is 15 residues long. Trimming cost V 3 bases and J 9 bases, with 19 bases left between them.

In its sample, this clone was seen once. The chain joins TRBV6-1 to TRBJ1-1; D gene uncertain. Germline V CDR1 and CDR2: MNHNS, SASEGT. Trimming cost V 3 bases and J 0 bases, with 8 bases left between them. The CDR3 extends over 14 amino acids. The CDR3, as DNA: TGTGCCAGCAGTGATCTTCCGGTGAACACTGAAGCTTTCTTT. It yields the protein CASSDLPVNTEAFF.

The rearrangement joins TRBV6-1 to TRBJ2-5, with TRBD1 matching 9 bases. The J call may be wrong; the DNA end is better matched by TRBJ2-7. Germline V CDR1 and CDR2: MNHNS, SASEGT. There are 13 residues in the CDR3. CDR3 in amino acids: CATNRGQGYEQYF. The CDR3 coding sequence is TGTGCCACAAACAGGGGGCAGGGCTACGAGCAGTACTTC.

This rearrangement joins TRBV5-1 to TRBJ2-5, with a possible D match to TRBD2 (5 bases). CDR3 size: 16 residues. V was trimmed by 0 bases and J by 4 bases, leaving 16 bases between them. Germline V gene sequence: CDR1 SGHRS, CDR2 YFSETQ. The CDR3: CASSLGASTHVETQYF. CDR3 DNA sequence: TGCGCCAGCAGCTTGGGGGCTAGCACTCATGTAGAGACCCAGTACTTC.

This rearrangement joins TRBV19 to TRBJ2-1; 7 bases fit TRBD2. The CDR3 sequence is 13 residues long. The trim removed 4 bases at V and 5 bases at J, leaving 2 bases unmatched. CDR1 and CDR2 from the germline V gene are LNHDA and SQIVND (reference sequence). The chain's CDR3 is CASSKGLHNEQFF. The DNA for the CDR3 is TGTGCCAGTAGTAAGGGACTACACAATGAGCAGTTCTTC.

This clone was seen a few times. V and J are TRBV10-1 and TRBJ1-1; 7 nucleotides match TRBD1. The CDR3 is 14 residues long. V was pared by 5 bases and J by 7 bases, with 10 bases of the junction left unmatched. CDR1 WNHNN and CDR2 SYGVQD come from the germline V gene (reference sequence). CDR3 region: CASSRQGSTGEAFF. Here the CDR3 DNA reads TGCGCCAGCAGTAGACAGGGATCGACGGGTGAAGCTTTCTTT.

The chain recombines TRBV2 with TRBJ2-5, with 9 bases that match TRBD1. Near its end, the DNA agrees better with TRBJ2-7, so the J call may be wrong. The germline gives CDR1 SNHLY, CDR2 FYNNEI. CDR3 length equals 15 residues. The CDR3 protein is CASRLGQGPSYEQYF. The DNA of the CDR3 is TGTGCCAGCAGATTGGGACAGGGCCCTTCCTACGAGCAGTACTTC.

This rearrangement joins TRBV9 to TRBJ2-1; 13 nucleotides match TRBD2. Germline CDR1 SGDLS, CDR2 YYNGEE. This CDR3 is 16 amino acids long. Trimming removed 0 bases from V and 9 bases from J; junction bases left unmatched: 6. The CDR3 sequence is CASSVEWTSGSTEQFF. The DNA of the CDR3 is TGTGCCAGCAGCGTAGAATGGACTAGCGGGAGTACTGAGCAGTTCTTC.

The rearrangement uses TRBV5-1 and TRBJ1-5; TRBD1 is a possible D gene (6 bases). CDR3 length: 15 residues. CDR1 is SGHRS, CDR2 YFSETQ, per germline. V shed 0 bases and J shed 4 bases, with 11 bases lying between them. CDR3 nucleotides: TGCGCCAGCAGCTTGGATCAGGGGTCGAATCAGCCCCAGCATTTT. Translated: CASSLDQGSNQPQHF. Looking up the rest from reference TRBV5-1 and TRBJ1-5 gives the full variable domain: KAGVTQTPRYLIKTRGQQVTLSCSPISGHRSVSWYQQTPGQGLQFLFEYFSETQRNKGNFPGRFSGRQFSNSRSEMNVSTLELGDSALYLCASSLDQGSNQPQHFGDGTRLSIL.

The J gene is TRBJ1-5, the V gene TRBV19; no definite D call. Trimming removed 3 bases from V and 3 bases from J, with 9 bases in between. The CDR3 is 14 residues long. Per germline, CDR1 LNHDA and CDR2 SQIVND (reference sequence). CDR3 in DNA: TGTGCCAGTAGTATCTTACAGCCCAATCAGCCCCAGCATTTT. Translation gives CASSILQPNQPQHF.

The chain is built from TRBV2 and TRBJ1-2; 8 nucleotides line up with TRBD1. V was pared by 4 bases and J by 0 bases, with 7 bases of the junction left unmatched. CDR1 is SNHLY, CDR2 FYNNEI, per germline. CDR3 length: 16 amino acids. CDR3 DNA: TGTGCCAGCAGTGGAGGGTCACAGGGGGCTAACTATGGCTACACCTTC. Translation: CASSGGSQGANYGYTF.

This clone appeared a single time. The CDR3 region is CASSYGQASNQPQHF. CDR3 sequence (DNA): TGTGCCAGCAGTTACGGGCAGGCCAGCAATCAGCCCCAGCATTTT. The chain uses TRBV6-5 and TRBJ1-5, with D uncertain. V was shortened by 2 bases and J by 1 base, with 9 bases between the two germline ends. The germline gives CDR1 MNHEY, CDR2 SVGAGI. CDR3 size: 15 residues.

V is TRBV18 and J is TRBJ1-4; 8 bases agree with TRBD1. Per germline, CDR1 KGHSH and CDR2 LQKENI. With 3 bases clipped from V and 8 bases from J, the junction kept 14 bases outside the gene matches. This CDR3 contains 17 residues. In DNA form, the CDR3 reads TGTGCCAGCTCACCGTCTTCAGGGGGCAACGGGGAGGAAAAACTGTTTTTT. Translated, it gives CASSPSSGGNGEEKLFF. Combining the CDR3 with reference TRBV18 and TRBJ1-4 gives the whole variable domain NAGVMQNPRHLVRRRGQEARLRCSPMKGHSHVYWYRQLPEEGLKFMVYLQKENIIDESGMPKERFSAEFPKEGPSILRIQQVVRGDSAAYFCASSPSSGGNGEEKLFFGSGTQLSVL.

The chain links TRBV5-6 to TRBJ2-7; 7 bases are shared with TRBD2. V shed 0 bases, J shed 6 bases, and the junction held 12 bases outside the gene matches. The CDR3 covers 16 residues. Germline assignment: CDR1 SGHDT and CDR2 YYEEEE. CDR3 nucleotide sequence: TGTGCCAGCAGCTTGGGGATTGGGAGGGGCGGAAGCGAGCAGTACTTC. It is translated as CASSLGIGRGGSEQYF.

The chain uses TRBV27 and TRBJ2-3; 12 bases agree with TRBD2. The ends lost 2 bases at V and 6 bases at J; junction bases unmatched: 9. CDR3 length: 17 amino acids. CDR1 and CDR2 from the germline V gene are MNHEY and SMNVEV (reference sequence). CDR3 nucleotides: TGTGCCAGCAGTTTAACCCGACTAGCGGGAGTAGGGGATACGCAGTATTTT. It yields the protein CASSLTRLAGVGDTQYF.

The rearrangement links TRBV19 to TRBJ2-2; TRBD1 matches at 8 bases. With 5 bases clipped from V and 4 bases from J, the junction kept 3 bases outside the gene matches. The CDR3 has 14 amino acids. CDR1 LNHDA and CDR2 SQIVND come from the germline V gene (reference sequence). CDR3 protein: CASSRQGSTGELFF. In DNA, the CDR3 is TGTGCCAGTAGTCGACAGGGGAGCACCGGGGAGCTGTTTTTT. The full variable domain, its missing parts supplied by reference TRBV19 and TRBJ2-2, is DGGITQSPKYLFRKEGQNVTLSCEQNLNHDAMYWYRQDPGQGLRLIYYSQIVNDFQKGDIAEGYSVSREKKESFPLTVTSAQKNPTAFYLCASSRQGSTGELFFGEGSRLTVL.

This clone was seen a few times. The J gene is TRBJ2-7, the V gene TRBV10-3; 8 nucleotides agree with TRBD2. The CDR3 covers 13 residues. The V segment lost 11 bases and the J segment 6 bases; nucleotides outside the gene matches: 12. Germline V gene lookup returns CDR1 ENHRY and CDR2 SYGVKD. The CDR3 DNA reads TGTGCCGTCGGGCCGAGCGGGAGATTCGAGCAGTACTTC. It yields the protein CAVGPSGRFEQYF.

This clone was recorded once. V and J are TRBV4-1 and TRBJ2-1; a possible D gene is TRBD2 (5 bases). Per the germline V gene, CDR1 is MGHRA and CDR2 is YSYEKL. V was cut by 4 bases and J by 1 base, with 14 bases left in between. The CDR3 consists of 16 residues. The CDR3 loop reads CASSLTSFRSYNEQFF. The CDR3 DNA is TGCGCCAGCAGCCTTACTAGTTTTCGGTCCTACAATGAGCAGTTCTTC.

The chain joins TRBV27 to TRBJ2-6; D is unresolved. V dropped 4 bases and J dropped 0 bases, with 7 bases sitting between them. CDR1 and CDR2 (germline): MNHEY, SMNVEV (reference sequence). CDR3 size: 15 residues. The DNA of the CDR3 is TGTGCCAGCAGTTCCAGTCTCTCTGGGGCCAACGTCCTGACTTTC. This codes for CASSSSLSGANVLTF.

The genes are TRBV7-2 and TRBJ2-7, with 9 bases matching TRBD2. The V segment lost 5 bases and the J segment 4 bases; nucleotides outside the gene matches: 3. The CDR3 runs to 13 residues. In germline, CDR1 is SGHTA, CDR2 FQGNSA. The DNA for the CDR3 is TGTGCCAGCAGCCTTAGCGGGAGATACGAGCAGTACTTC. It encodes CASSLSGRYEQYF.

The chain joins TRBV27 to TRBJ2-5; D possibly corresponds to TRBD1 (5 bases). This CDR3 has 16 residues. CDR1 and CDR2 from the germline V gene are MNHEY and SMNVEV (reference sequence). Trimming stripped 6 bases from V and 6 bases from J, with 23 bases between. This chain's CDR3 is CASSQNGAPKGKTQYF. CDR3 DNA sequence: TGTGCCAGCAGCCAAAATGGGGCCCCCAAGGGAAAGACCCAGTACTTC.

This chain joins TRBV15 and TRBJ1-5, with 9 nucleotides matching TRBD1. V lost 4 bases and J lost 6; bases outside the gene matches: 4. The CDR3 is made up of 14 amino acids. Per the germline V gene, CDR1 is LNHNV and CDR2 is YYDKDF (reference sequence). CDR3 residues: CATSIQGAGQPQHF. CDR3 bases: TGTGCCACCAGCATACAGGGGGCCGGTCAGCCCCAGCATTTT.

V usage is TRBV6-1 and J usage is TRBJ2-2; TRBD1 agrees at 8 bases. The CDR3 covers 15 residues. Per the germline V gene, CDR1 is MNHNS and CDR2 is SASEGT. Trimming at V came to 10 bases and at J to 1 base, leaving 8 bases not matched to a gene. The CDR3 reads CAIPGGQGNTGELFF. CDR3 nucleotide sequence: TGTGCCATCCCAGGAGGACAGGGGAACACCGGGGAGCTGTTTTTT.